These 8 T cell receptor beta chains share one sample of origin, sequenced in a study of OX40 agonist ivuxolimab in advanced cancers. The receptor library was made with the immunoSEQ multiplex PCR assay. TCRdb's version of the immuneACCESS table is confined to in-frame rearrangements and falls short of the full clone set. An unresolved V gene accounts for under half of the shortfall where checked; the remainder is of unknown origin. Across this sample there are 58,000 or so clones, with roughly 89% seen only once. Of the sample, around 11% falls within the top ten clones. This material consisted of CD4+ or CD8+ T cells sorted from blood, taken in a trial of the OX40 agonist ivuxolimab. Receptors were obtained from an adult with an advanced solid tumor such as melanoma, head and neck, liver or kidney cancer.

The chain links TRBV9 to TRBJ2-6; tentatively, D is TRBD2 (5 bases). The V gene's germline CDR1 is SGDLS and CDR2 YYNGEE. Trimming shortened V by 3 bases and J by 0 bases, and 10 bases separated the two germline ends. The CDR3 runs 16 residues. The CDR3: CASSGTASSGANVLTF. The CDR3 bases are TGTGCCAGCAGCGGGACTGCAAGCTCTGGGGCCAACGTCCTGACTTTC.

V and J are TRBV30 and TRBJ2-7, with D tentatively TRBD1 or TRBD2 (5 bases each). The CDR3 has 14 residues. The germline gives CDR1 GTSNPN, CDR2 SVGIG (reference sequence). V was clipped by 3 bases and J by 2 bases, with 14 bases between them. Here the CDR3 DNA reads TGTGCCTGGAGCCCCGGGGCTCCACCCTACGAGCAGTACTTC. Translated: CAWSPGAPPYEQYF.

The CDR3, as DNA: TGTGCCAGCAGCCCCAGCCCGTCTAGCACAGATACGCAGTATTTT. Translating gives CASSPSPSSTDTQYF. The gene calls are TRBV9 and TRBJ2-3, with D uncertain. Germline lookup yields CDR1 SGDLS and CDR2 YYNGEE. CDR3 length: 15 amino acids. V dropped 4 bases and J dropped 0 bases, with 12 bases sitting between them.

A single count supports this clone. This sequence joins TRBV13 and TRBJ1-3; 12 nucleotides align to TRBD1. There are 16 residues in the CDR3. The V gene's germline CDR1 is PRHDT and CDR2 FYEKMQ (reference sequence). V was clipped by 4 bases and J by 4 bases; unmatched bases: 5. CDR3 protein: CASSSRDRGPGNTIYF. CDR3 sequence (DNA): TGTGCCAGCAGCTCCCGGGACAGGGGGCCCGGAAACACCATATATTTT. Using reference TRBV13 and TRBJ1-3 for the parts outside the CDR3, the full variable domain is AAGVIQSPRHLIKEKRETATLKCYPIPRHDTVYWYQQGPGQDPQFLISFYEKMQSDKGSIPDRFSAQQFSDYHSELNMSSLELGDSALYFCASSSRDRGPGNTIYFGEGSWLTVV.

V and J are TRBV4-1 and TRBJ2-3; D call uncertain. Trimming stripped 2 bases from V and 4 bases from J, with 7 bases between. The germline CDR1 and CDR2 sequences are MGHRA and YSYEKL. This CDR3 has 13 amino acids. CDR3 amino acids: CASSQLLADTQYF. DNA for the CDR3: TGCGCCAGCAGCCAACTGTTGGCAGATACGCAGTATTTT.

This clone was seen more than once but under ten times. This rearrangement joins TRBV7-3 to TRBJ2-1; D is possibly TRBD2 (5 bases). CDR1 SGHTA and CDR2 FQGTGA come from the germline V gene. The CDR3 covers 13 residues. The V end was cut by 1 base, the J end by 5 bases, with 6 bases between. CDR3 nucleotides: TGTGCCAGCAGCTTAATCGGGAACAATGAGCAGTTCTTC. Its translation is CASSLIGNNEQFF.

This sequence joins TRBV10-2 and TRBJ2-5, with 12 bases fitting TRBD2. The V segment lost 6 bases and the J segment 5 bases; nucleotides outside the gene matches: 4. CDR3 length: 14 amino acids. CDR1 WSHSY and CDR2 SAAADI come from the germline V gene. The CDR3 DNA sequence: TGCGCCAGCAGCGCTAGCGGGAGGGCGGAGACCCAGTACTTC. Its protein is CASSASGRAETQYF.

The genes are TRBV7-7 and TRBJ2-5; TRBD1 is a possible D gene (6 bases). Germline lookup yields CDR1 SSHAT and CDR2 FNYEAQ (reference sequence). Trimming left V 2 bases short and J 1 base short, with 14 bases between. The CDR3 contains 16 residues. The CDR3 spells CASSLLVGAVQETQYF. CDR3 in DNA: TGTGCCAGCAGCTTATTGGTGGGGGCCGTCCAAGAGACCCAGTACTTC.